Here is one T cell receptor (beta chain) with its context. Authors' analysis steps: Amplification from reference gene primers served as the basis for estimated nucleated cell counts. Some clones are missing from TCRdb's copy, which holds only in-frame ones; the method was immunoSEQ multiplex PCR. The DNA was the basis for D and trimming; V, J and clone size are from that table. The data hold 30,000 to 40,000 clones, with approximately 79% observed a single time. The data were taken from a study of blood T cell repertoires in COVID-19. Looking at the study overall: The United States, Italy and Spain were the sources of the acute and convalescent COVID-19 samples. From T cells, B-cell-depleted T cells, or PBMCs came the material, which was cDNA or gDNA.

CDR1 is MNHEY, CDR2 SVGAGI, per germline. With V trimmed by 6 bases and J by 6 bases, 5 bases remained unmatched. This CDR3 has 14 amino acids. The sequence came from a man aged 65 to 79 with acute or convalescent COVID-19. J is TRBJ2-1 and V is TRBV6-5; TRBD1 matches 10 bases. The sequenced sample was peripheral blood. The CDR3 is CASRGQGIRNEQFF. As DNA, the CDR3 is TGTGCCAGCAGGGGACAGGGGATCCGCAATGAGCAGTTCTTC.